The 32 T cell receptor beta chains below were found in one sample sequenced in a study of CXCR3-negative and CXCR3-positive naive CD8 T cells. Broader study findings: CXCR3-positive naive cells carried more hydrophobic TRB CDR3s than CXCR3-negative naive cells did.

These TCRs' antigens remain unknown. The TRB libraries of cDNA were built by UMI-labeled 5' RACE. TCRdb reprocessed the 5' RACE reads and reports one entry per CDR3 protein, with no DNA. The sample has about 60,000 distinct CDR3 sequences. Source material: naive CXCR3+ CD8+ T cells from blood. This sample's subset: CD45RO-CCR7+CD27+CD95- naive CD8+ T cells expressing CXCR3 (TNR3+). All receptors derive from a human donor in good health. Some clones in this sample may be carry-over from other donors' samples.

The chain employs TRBV7-3 and TRBJ2-1; TCRdb's D call of TRBD1 is untestable without DNA. This CDR3 has 15 residues. CDR1 is SGHTA, CDR2 FQGTGA, per germline. The CDR3 protein is CASSLFGGAPNEQFF. The whole variable domain, filled in from reference TRBV7-3 and TRBJ2-1, reads GAGVSQTPSNKVTEKGKYVELRCDPISGHTALYWYRQSLGQGPEFLIYFQGTGAADDSGLPNDRFFAVRPEGSVSTLKIQRTERGDSAVYLCASSLFGGAPNEQFFGPGTRLTVL.

V usage is TRBV14 and J usage is TRBJ2-1; TCRdb proposes TRBD2, but this gene call is untestable without DNA. The germline V gene has CDR1 SGHDN and CDR2 FVKESK. The CDR3 is made up of 15 amino acids. This CDR3 reads CASSHRLRGLNEQFF. Combining the CDR3 with reference TRBV14 and TRBJ2-1 gives the whole variable domain EAGVTQFPSHSVIEKGQTVTLRCDPISGHDNLYWYRRVMGKEIKFLLHFVKESKQDESGMPNNRFLAERTGGTYSTLKVQPAELEDSGVYFCASSHRLRGLNEQFFGPGTRLTVL.

V is TRBV12-3 or TRBV12-4 and J is TRBJ2-1. The length of the CDR3 is 13 residues. The CDR3 sequence: CASSSISYNEQFF.

The rearrangement joins TRBV12-3 or TRBV12-4 to TRBJ2-7; TCRdb designates TRBD2, a call that cannot be tested without DNA. CDR3 length equals 15 residues. This chain's CDR3 is CASMEAGLSSYEQYF.

The J gene is TRBJ2-7, the V gene TRBV6-2 or TRBV6-3; the TCRdb D gene call, TRBD1, has no DNA to confirm it. CDR1 and CDR2 from the germline V gene are MNHEY and SVGEGT. The CDR3 totals 13 residues. CDR3: CAIQGGETYEQYF.

This sequence joins TRBV29-1 and TRBJ2-7; TCRdb's D call, TRBD1, is unchecked because there is no DNA. This CDR3 comprises 12 residues. CDR1 is SQVTM, CDR2 ANQGSEA, per germline. The CDR3 reads CSVQDNSYEQYF.

This rearrangement joins TRBV28 to TRBJ2-7. The CDR3 has 15 amino acids. Germline lookup yields CDR1 MDHEN and CDR2 SYDVKM. This chain's CDR3 is CASSFASHHGDEQYF.

This rearrangement joins TRBV13 to TRBJ1-1; TCRdb gives TRBD1 as the D gene, but with no DNA this cannot be confirmed. The CDR3 has 15 amino acids. Looked up from germline, CDR1 is PRHDT and CDR2 is FYEKMQ (reference sequence). The CDR3 region is CASSIDRGPYAEAFF.

The gene calls are TRBV28 and TRBJ1-5. The CDR3 runs 15 residues. Germline V gene lookup returns CDR1 MDHEN and CDR2 SYDVKM. The CDR3 sequence is CASSLLGISDQPQHF. The full variable domain, its missing parts supplied by reference TRBV28 and TRBJ1-5, is DVKVTQSSRYLVKRTGEKVFLECVQDMDHENMFWYRQDPGLGLRLIYFSYDVKMKEKGDIPEGYSVSREKKERFSLILESASTNQTSMYLCASSLLGISDQPQHFGDGTRLSIL.

V and J are TRBV9 and TRBJ1-2; TCRdb's D gene call, TRBD1, goes unchecked for lack of DNA. Germline values: CDR1 SGDLS, CDR2 YYNGEE. The CDR3 is made up of 14 amino acids. The CDR3 here is CASSVGGEGYGYTF.

The chain's CDR3 is CASTSGQGSYEQYF. The genes are TRBV28 and TRBJ2-7; the D call from TCRdb, TRBD1, cannot be confirmed without DNA. Germline V gives CDR1 MDHEN, CDR2 SYDVKM. The CDR3 spans 14 residues.

This chain connects TRBV29-1 to TRBJ2-7. In germline, CDR1 is SQVTM, CDR2 ANQGSEA. The CDR3 covers 14 residues. CDR3 region: CSVELTGRSYEQYF.

CDR3 residues: CASSFGLAEITDTQYF. The rearrangement links TRBV5-4 to TRBJ2-3; TCRdb calls TRBD2, which cannot be checked without DNA. The CDR3 sequence is 16 residues long. Per germline, CDR1 SGHNT and CDR2 YYREEE (reference sequence). Full variable domain (remainder filled in from reference TRBV5-4 and TRBJ2-3): ETGVTQSPTHLIKTRGQQVTLRCSSQSGHNTVSWYQQALGQGPQFIFQYYREEENGRGNFPPRFSGLQFPNYSSELNVNALELDDSALYLCASSFGLAEITDTQYFGPGTRLTVL.

The chain couples TRBV20-1 to TRBJ1-2. Germline CDR1 DFQATT, CDR2 SNEGSKA (reference sequence). The CDR3 loop spans 13 amino acids. The CDR3: CSARDPDNYGYTF.

This chain uses TRBV7-6 with TRBJ1-5. The germline gives CDR1 SGHVS, CDR2 FNYEAQ. CDR3 length equals 16 residues. CDR3 protein: CASSSLGGEIFQPQHF.

This rearrangement joins TRBV11-2 to TRBJ2-2; TCRdb gives TRBD1 as the D gene, but with no DNA this cannot be confirmed. Germline CDR1 SGHAT, CDR2 FQNNGV. The CDR3 loop spans 15 amino acids. CDR3 protein: CASSLGGGGTGELFF.

The gene calls are TRBV29-1 and TRBJ2-1; TCRdb lists TRBD2, though no DNA is available to test this call. Per germline, CDR1 SQVTM and CDR2 ANQGSEA. CDR3 length: 17 amino acids. CDR3 sequence: CSVELLGTSGPYNEQFF.

The CDR3: CATSRYVTGDYEQYF. The rearrangement links TRBV15 to TRBJ2-7; TCRdb indicates TRBD1, and absent DNA this call remains unverified. The CDR3 is 15 residues long. CDR1 and CDR2 from the germline V gene are LNHNV and YYDKDF (reference sequence).

The genes are TRBV20-1 and TRBJ2-7; there is no DNA to check the TCRdb D call of TRBD1. The CDR3 contains 15 residues. Germline V gives CDR1 DFQATT, CDR2 SNEGSKA (reference sequence). CDR3 region: CSAIPGQGSRYEQYF.

The chain employs TRBV19 and TRBJ1-5; TCRdb proposes TRBD1, but this gene call is untestable without DNA. The CDR3 extends over 15 amino acids. Looked up from germline, CDR1 is LNHDA and CDR2 is SQIVND (reference sequence). The CDR3 sequence: CASSFSGQGDQPQHF. Full variable domain (outside the CDR3, taken from reference TRBV19 and TRBJ1-5): DGGITQSPKYLFRKEGQNVTLSCEQNLNHDAMYWYRQDPGQGLRLIYYSQIVNDFQKGDIAEGYSVSREKKESFPLTVTSAQKNPTAFYLCASSFSGQGDQPQHFGDGTRLSIL.

The chain combines TRBV7-3 with TRBJ2-3; TCRdb indicates TRBD2, and absent DNA this call remains unverified. Germline V lookup: CDR1 SGHTA, CDR2 FQGTGA. There are 14 residues in the CDR3. The CDR3 here is CASSGGGGTDTQYF.

The chain employs TRBV12-3 or TRBV12-4 and TRBJ2-2. CDR3 size: 16 residues. CDR3 amino acids: CASRWPSLGDTGELFF.

The chain has TRBV12-3 or TRBV12-4 and TRBJ2-2; TCRdb gives TRBD2 as the D gene, but with no DNA this cannot be confirmed. The CDR3 runs 21 residues. CDR3: CASSLAWGGRIIGRNTGELFF.

The chain is built from TRBV29-1 and TRBJ2-7; TCRdb indicates TRBD1, and absent DNA this call remains unverified. The CDR3 has 15 amino acids. CDR1 is SQVTM and CDR2 is ANQGSEA in the germline V gene. CDR3 in amino acids: CSVPGQGPSSYEQYF.

The V gene is TRBV5-4, the J gene TRBJ2-7; TCRdb reports TRBD2, a call that lacks DNA to check it against. CDR1 and CDR2 from the germline V gene are SGHNT and YYREEE (reference sequence). The CDR3 totals 14 residues. The CDR3 is CASSAGLAVHEQYF.

This rearrangement joins TRBV6-1 to TRBJ1-1; TCRdb's D call of TRBD1 is untestable without DNA. This CDR3 contains 12 residues. Germline loops: CDR1 MNHNS, CDR2 SASEGT. This CDR3 is CATLGTDTEAFF.

The J gene is TRBJ2-1, the V gene TRBV7-8; the TCRdb call, TRBD1, lacks DNA for checking. The CDR3 consists of 15 residues. Germline assignment: CDR1 SGHVS and CDR2 FQNEAQ. This chain's CDR3 is CASSSPAAGDNEQFF.

The V and J genes are TRBV12-3 or TRBV12-4 and TRBJ2-7; TCRdb proposes TRBD1, but this gene call is untestable without DNA. CDR3 size: 14 residues. CDR3 loop: CASRLGPAGHEQYF.

The chain couples TRBV20-1 to TRBJ2-1; TCRdb lists TRBD2, though no DNA is available to test this call. This CDR3 region has 15 residues. Germline V CDR1 and CDR2: DFQATT, SNEGSKA (reference sequence). CDR3 region: CSALSGRSSYNEQFF.

The rearrangement joins TRBV7-8 to TRBJ2-1; the D call from TCRdb, TRBD2, cannot be confirmed without DNA. Germline V lookup: CDR1 SGHVS, CDR2 FQNEAQ. This CDR3 region has 13 residues. CDR3 amino acids: CASYSGGGNEQFF.

This CDR3 reads CATSRGGSSSYNEQFF. The chain has TRBV15 and TRBJ2-1. Germline CDR1 is LNHNV and CDR2 is YYDKDF (reference sequence). This CDR3 contains 16 residues.

The chain combines TRBV6-6 with TRBJ1-2; TCRdb's D call, TRBD1, is unchecked because there is no DNA. CDR1 is MNHNY, CDR2 SVGAGI, per germline (reference sequence). This CDR3 is 15 amino acids long. The CDR3 is CASSPTTTGQYGYTF.